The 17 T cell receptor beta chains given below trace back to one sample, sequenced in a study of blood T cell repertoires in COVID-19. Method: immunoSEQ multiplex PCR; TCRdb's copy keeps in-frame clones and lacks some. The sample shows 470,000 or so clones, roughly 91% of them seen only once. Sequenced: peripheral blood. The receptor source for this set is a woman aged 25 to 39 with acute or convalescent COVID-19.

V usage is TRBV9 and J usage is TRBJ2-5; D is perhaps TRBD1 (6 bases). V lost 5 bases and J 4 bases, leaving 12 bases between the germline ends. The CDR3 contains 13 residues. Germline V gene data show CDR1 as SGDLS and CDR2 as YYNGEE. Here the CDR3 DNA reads TGTGCCAGCAGGGGACACGAGCGAGAGACCCAGTACTTC. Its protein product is CASRGHERETQYF.

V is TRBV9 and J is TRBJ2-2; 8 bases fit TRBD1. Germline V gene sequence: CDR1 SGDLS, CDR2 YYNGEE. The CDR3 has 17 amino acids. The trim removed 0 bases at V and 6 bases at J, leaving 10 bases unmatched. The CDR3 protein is CASSVASRAGGSGELFF. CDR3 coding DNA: TGTGCCAGCAGCGTAGCTTCGAGGGCAGGGGGCTCCGGGGAGCTGTTTTTT.

The CDR3 DNA sequence: TGTGCCAGCAGCCAACTGGACACCCCTGAAGCTTTCTTT. Translation gives CASSQLDTPEAFF. V and J are TRBV3-1 (or the pseudogene TRBV3-2) and TRBJ1-1; the D gene is possibly TRBD1 (5 bases). CDR3 length: 13 amino acids. CDR1 and CDR2 from the germline V gene are LGHDT and YNNKEL (reference sequence). Trimming removed 2 bases from V and 6 bases from J, with 10 bases in between.

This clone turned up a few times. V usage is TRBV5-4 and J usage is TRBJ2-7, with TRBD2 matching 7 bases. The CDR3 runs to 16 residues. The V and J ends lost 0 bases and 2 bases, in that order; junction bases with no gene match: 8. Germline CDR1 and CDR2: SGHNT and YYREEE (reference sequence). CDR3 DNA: TGTGCCAGCAGCTTGGCTTCGGGAGGCAGAGCCTACGAGCAGTACTTC. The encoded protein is CASSLASGGRAYEQYF.

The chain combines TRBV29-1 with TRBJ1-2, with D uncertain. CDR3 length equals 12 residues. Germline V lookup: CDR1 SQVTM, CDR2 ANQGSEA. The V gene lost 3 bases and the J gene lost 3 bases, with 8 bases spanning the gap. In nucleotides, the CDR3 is TGCAGCGTTGATCCCGGGGACTATGGCTACACCTTC. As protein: CSVDPGDYGYTF.

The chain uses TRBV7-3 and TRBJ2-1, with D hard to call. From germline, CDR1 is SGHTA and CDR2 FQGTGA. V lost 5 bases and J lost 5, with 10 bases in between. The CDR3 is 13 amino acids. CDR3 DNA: TGTGCCAGCAGCCCAACCCGGGACAATGAGCAGTTCTTC. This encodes CASSPTRDNEQFF.

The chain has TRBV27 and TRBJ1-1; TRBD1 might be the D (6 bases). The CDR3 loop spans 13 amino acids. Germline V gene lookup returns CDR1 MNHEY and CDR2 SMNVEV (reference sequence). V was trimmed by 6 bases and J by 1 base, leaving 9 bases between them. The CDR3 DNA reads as TGTGCCAGCAGCTCACAGGGGAACACTGAAGCTTTCTTT. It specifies CASSSQGNTEAFF.

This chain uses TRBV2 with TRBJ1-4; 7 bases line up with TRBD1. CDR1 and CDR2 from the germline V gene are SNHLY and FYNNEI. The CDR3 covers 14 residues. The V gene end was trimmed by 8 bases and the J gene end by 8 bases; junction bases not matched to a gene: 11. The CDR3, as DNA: TGTGCCAGCGGCGGAACAGGGGTCGCCGAAAAACTGTTTTTT. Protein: CASGGTGVAEKLFF.

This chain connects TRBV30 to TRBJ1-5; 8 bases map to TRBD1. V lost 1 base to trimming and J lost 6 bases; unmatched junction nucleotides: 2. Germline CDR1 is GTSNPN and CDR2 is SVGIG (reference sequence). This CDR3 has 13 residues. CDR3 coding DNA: TGTGCCTGGAGTGGACAGGGGATTCAGCCCCAGCATTTT. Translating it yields CAWSGQGIQPQHF.

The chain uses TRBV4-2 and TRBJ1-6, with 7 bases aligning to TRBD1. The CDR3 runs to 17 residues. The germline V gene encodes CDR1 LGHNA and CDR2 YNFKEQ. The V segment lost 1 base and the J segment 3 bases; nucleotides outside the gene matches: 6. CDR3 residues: CASSQGTGEDYNSPLHF. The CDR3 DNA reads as TGTGCCAGCAGCCAAGGCACAGGGGAGGACTATAATTCACCCCTCCACTTT.

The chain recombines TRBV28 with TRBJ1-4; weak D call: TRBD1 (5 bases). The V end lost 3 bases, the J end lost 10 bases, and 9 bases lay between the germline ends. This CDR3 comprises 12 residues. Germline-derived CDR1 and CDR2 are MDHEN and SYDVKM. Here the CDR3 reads CASSFLGGKLFF. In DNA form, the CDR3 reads TGTGCCAGCAGTTTCTTGGGGGGAAAACTGTTTTTT.

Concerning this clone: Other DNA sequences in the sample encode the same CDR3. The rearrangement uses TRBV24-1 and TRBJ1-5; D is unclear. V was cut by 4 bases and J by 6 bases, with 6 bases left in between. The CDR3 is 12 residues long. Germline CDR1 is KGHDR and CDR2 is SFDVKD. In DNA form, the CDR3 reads TGTGCCACCAGTGACCCCGGTCAGCCCCAGCATTTT. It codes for CATSDPGQPQHF.

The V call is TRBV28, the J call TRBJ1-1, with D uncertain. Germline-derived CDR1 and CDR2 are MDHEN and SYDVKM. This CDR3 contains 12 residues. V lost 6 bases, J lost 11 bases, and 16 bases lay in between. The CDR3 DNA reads TGTGCCAGCAGCCTAGCATTCGGTTTGGCTTTCTTT. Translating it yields CASSLAFGLAFF.

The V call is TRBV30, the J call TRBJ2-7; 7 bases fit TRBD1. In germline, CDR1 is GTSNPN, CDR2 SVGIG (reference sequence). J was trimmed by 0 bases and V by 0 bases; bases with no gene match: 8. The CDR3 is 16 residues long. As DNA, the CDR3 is TGTGCCTGGAGTGTAAGGGTCGGGACAGTCTCCTACGAGCAGTACTTC. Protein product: CAWSVRVGTVSYEQYF.

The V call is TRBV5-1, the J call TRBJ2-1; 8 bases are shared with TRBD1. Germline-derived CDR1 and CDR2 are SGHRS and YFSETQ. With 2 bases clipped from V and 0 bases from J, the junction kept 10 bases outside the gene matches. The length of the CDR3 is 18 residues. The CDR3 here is CASSFRNRGSFSYNEQFF. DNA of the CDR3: TGCGCCAGCAGCTTCAGAAACAGGGGGTCCTTCTCCTACAATGAGCAGTTCTTC.

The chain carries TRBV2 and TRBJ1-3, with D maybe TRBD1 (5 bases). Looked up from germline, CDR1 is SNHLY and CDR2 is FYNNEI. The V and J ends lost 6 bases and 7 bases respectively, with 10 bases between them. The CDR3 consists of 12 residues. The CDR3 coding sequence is TGTGCCAGCAGGTTTCAGGGCAACACCATATATTTT. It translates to CASRFQGNTIYF. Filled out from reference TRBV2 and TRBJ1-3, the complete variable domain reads EPEVTQTPSHQVTQMGQEVILRCVPISNHLYFYWYRQILGQKVEFLVSFYNNEISEKSEIFDDQFSVERPDGSNFTLKIRSTKLEDSAMYFCASRFQGNTIYFGEGSWLTVV.

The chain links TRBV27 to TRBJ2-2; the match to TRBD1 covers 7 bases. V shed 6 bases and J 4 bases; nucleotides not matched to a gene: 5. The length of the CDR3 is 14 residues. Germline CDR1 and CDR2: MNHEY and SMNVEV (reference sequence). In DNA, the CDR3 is TGTGCCAGCAGGGCAGGGGGTTTCACCGGGGAGCTGTTTTTT. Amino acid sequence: CASRAGGFTGELFF.